This T cell receptor beta chain was documented in a study of early stage breast cancer tumors. Findings and limits, study-wide: In 14 of 16 patients, blood comparison separated tumor from normal breast.

The V gene's germline CDR1 is SGHAT and CDR2 FQNNGV. V shed 1 base and J shed 2 bases, with 11 bases lying between them. The CDR3 has 15 amino acids. Notes on this clone: The antigen remains undetermined.

Profiling relied on immunoSEQ multiplex PCR, and the TCRdb table lists in-frame clones only, not all of them. Counted here are 45,000 to 50,000 clones, approximately 80% occurring once; the ten biggest clones make up around 1.3%. The chain links TRBV11-2 to TRBJ1-2; D might be TRBD1 (5 bases). The clonotype comes from a person between 50 and 60 years old with breast cancer. The sample comprised blood. CDR3: CASSLVPRANYGYTF. CDR3 nucleotides: TGTGCCAGCAGCTTAGTCCCCAGGGCCAACTATGGCTACACCTTC.